The clone carrying this T cell receptor beta chain was picked up a small number of times. Sequencing targeted expressed TCRB transcripts, as all isolated RNA had been reverse transcribed. TCRdb's table, derived via immunoSEQ multiplex PCR, lists solely in-frame clones and lacks some. Of fewer than 550,000 clones detected, more than 9.5% appear once; the ten largest clones hold roughly 0.046%. This specimen comes from a study of beta chain features in type 1 diabetes. The CDR3 length is 16 residues. CDR1 is MGHDK and CDR2 is SYGVNS in the germline V gene. The J segment lost 5 bases and the V segment lost 2 bases, leaving 10 bases of the junction unmatched.

Sequences were obtained from naive CD4+ T cells from blood. This TCR was sampled from a woman younger than 35 in good health. The chain is built from TRBV25-1 and TRBJ2-5, with 8 bases aligning to TRBD2. In nucleotides, the CDR3 is TGTGCCAGCAGTGAAACGATTAGCGGGATTTATGAGACCCAGTACTTC. It translates to CASSETISGIYETQYF.